This note documents a single T cell receptor beta chain sequence. In the original analysis: Reference gene primers were amplified, and this amplification served to estimate nucleated cell counts. Clones were read by immunoSEQ multiplex PCR, and TCRdb kept only the in-frame ones, dropping some. V and J calls plus clone size are reproduced from that table; the DNA served to infer D and trimming. This table has about 200,000 clones, nearly 90% appearing once. The source of the sample is a study of blood T cell repertoires in COVID-19. At the level of the study: COVID-19 samples collected from the United States, Italy and Spain covered acute and convalescent phases. In each case, the material was cDNA or gDNA derived from T cells, B-cell-depleted T cells, or PBMCs.

Germline values: CDR1 GTSNPN, CDR2 SVGIG (reference sequence). The CDR3 runs 14 residues. The V segment lost 3 bases and the J segment 2 bases; nucleotides outside the gene matches: 4. This TCR was recovered from a man aged 55-75 years with active or convalescent COVID-19. Material for sequencing was peripheral blood. The chain recombines TRBV30 with TRBJ1-3, with 7 bases matching TRBD1. The CDR3 nucleotides are TGTGCCTGGAGGGCGACAGGGACTGGAAACACCATATATTTT. As protein: CAWRATGTGNTIYF.